The rows below give T cell receptor beta chains drawn from one sample of a study of shared clonotypes between healthy human individuals. Produced via immunoSEQ multiplex PCR; TCRdb's table is partial and in-frame only. The sample lists 2.3 million or so clones, approximately 93% occurring once. Sequencing was done on a sample of naive CD4+ T cells from PBMCs. The receptors here all came from a man aged 18 to 29 in good health. Some clones in this sample may be carry-over from other donors' samples. Each CDR3 is given with its conserved first and last residue. A D gene is named only where the DNA matches it firmly. Clone size, where shown, is once, few, many, or a class for clones that have expanded.

J gene: TRBJ2-7; clone size: -; D gene: -; V gene: TRBV5-1; CDR3 protein: CASSLLGRASSYEQYF; CDR3 DNA: TGCGCCAGCAGCCTCCTAGGGCGGGCAAGCTCCTACGAGCAGTACTTC
J gene: TRBJ2-3; clone size: -; D gene: -; V gene: TRBV11-2; CDR3 protein: CASSFGDTQYF; CDR3 DNA: TGTGCCAGCAGCTTCGGAGATACGCAGTATTTT
J gene: TRBJ2-5; clone size: -; D gene: -; V gene: TRBV28; CDR3 protein: CASSRDRTYLAETQYF; CDR3 DNA: TGTGCCAGCAGTCGTGATAGAACATACCTGGCGGAGACCCAGTACTTC
J gene: TRBJ1-1; clone size: -; D gene: TRBD1; V gene: TRBV10-1; CDR3 protein: CASSDWDRGLNTEAFF; CDR3 DNA: TGCGCCAGCAGTGACTGGGACAGGGGACTGAACACTGAAGCTTTCTTT
J gene: TRBJ1-1; clone size: few; D gene: TRBD1; V gene: TRBV19; CDR3 protein: CASRTGYTEAFF; CDR3 DNA: TGTGCCAGTAGGACAGGGTACACTGAAGCTTTCTTT
J gene: TRBJ2-3; clone size: -; D gene: TRBD2; V gene: TRBV9; CDR3 protein: CASSVGASGSPSTDTQYF; CDR3 DNA: TGTGCCAGCAGCGTAGGGGCTAGCGGGAGTCCTAGCACAGATACGCAGTATTTT
J gene: TRBJ1-2; clone size: -; D gene: -; V gene: TRBV5-4; CDR3 protein: CASSLDTQGHYGYTF; CDR3 DNA: TGTGCCAGCAGCTTGGATACGCAGGGGCACTATGGCTACACCTTC
J gene: TRBJ1-1; clone size: -; D gene: -; V gene: TRBV29-1; CDR3 protein: CSVSGSTEAFF; CDR3 DNA: TGCAGCGTTTCGGGGAGCACTGAAGCTTTCTTT
J gene: TRBJ2-3; clone size: -; D gene: -; V gene: TRBV14; CDR3 protein: CASSQDLGTLTDTQYF; CDR3 DNA: TGTGCCAGCAGCCAAGATCTCGGGACTCTCACAGATACGCAGTATTTT
J gene: TRBJ2-7; clone size: -; D gene: TRBD2; V gene: TRBV5-4; CDR3 protein: CASSTLAGHEQYF; CDR3 DNA: TGTGCCAGCAGCACCTTAGCGGGCCACGAGCAGTACTTC
J gene: TRBJ2-3; clone size: -; D gene: -; V gene: TRBV9; CDR3 protein: CASSVELETDTQYF; CDR3 DNA: TGTGCCAGCAGCGTAGAACTAGAGACAGATACGCAGTATTTT
J gene: TRBJ2-1; clone size: once; D gene: -; V gene: TRBV18; CDR3 protein: CASSPPEASFQFF; CDR3 DNA: TGTGCCAGCTCACCACCGGAGGCTAGCTTTCAGTTCTTC
J gene: TRBJ1-1; clone size: -; D gene: -; V gene: TRBV18; CDR3 protein: CASSPQSLNTEAFF; CDR3 DNA: TGTGCCAGCTCACCACAGTCTTTAAACACTGAAGCTTTCTTT
J gene: TRBJ2-5; clone size: -; D gene: TRBD1; V gene: TRBV5-1; CDR3 protein: CASSLGTAKETQYF; CDR3 DNA: TGCGCCAGCAGCCTCGGGACAGCCAAAGAGACCCAGTACTTC
J gene: TRBJ2-3; clone size: -; D gene: TRBD2; V gene: TRBV27; CDR3 protein: CASSFWAGGATDTQYF; CDR3 DNA: TGTGCCAGCAGTTTTTGGGCGGGAGGAGCCACAGATACGCAGTATTTT
J gene: TRBJ1-2; clone size: -; D gene: -; V gene: TRBV7-2; CDR3 protein: CASSLNVGSFYGYTF; CDR3 DNA: TGTGCCAGCAGCTTAAATGTGGGTTCGTTTTATGGCTACACCTTC
J gene: TRBJ1-2; clone size: -; D gene: TRBD1; V gene: TRBV5-4; CDR3 protein: CASSPDRQGYGYTF; CDR3 DNA: TGTGCCAGCAGCCCGGACAGGCAGGGCTATGGCTACACCTTC
J gene: TRBJ2-7; clone size: -; D gene: -; V gene: TRBV5-8; CDR3 protein: CASSRSYEQYF; CDR3 DNA: TGTGCCAGCAGCCGGAGTTACGAGCAGTACTTC
J gene: TRBJ1-2; clone size: -; D gene: TRBD1; V gene: TRBV11-2; CDR3 protein: CASSLAGQGRDYGYTF; CDR3 DNA: TGTGCCAGCAGCTTGGCGGGACAGGGAAGAGACTATGGCTACACCTTC
J gene: TRBJ1-1; clone size: -; D gene: -; V gene: TRBV5-6; CDR3 protein: CASSSLRGTRAFF; CDR3 DNA: TGTGCCAGCAGCTCCCTCAGGGGAACGAGGGCTTTCTTT
J gene: TRBJ1-4; clone size: -; D gene: -; V gene: TRBV18; CDR3 protein: CASSPPGRLQEKLFF; CDR3 DNA: TGTGCCAGCTCACCACCAGGCCGGCTGCAGGAAAAACTGTTTTTT
J gene: TRBJ2-1; clone size: -; D gene: -; V gene: TRBV7-2; CDR3 protein: CASSLEGDIYNEQFF; CDR3 DNA: TGTGCCAGCAGCCTCGAAGGGGACATTTACAATGAGCAGTTCTTC
J gene: TRBJ1-1; clone size: -; D gene: -; V gene: TRBV5-1; CDR3 protein: CASSLGRPIDAFF; CDR3 DNA: TGCGCCAGCAGCCTGGGACGACCGATCGATGCTTTCTTT
J gene: TRBJ2-3; clone size: -; D gene: TRBD2; V gene: TRBV30; CDR3 protein: CAWTRLAGVSDTQYF; CDR3 DNA: TGTGCCTGGACCCGACTAGCGGGAGTATCAGATACGCAGTATTTT
J gene: TRBJ2-2; clone size: -; D gene: TRBD1; V gene: TRBV5-1; CDR3 protein: CASLSTGTGVAGELFF; CDR3 DNA: TGCGCCAGCCTTTCAACCGGGACAGGGGTAGCCGGGGAGCTGTTTTTT
J gene: TRBJ2-5; clone size: -; D gene: TRBD2; V gene: TRBV5-1; CDR3 protein: CASSRGLAEETQYF; CDR3 DNA: TGCGCCAGCAGCCGCGGACTAGCGGAAGAGACCCAGTACTTC
J gene: TRBJ2-1; clone size: -; D gene: TRBD2; V gene: TRBV5-1; CDR3 protein: CASSYLAGVTVNEQFF; CDR3 DNA: TGCGCCAGCAGCTATTTAGCGGGAGTAACGGTCAATGAGCAGTTCTTC